This is a list of T cell receptor beta chains from one sample in a study of T cell changes during pregnancy in multiple sclerosis. The table came from immunoSEQ multiplex PCR; TCRdb's copy has only in-frame clones and leaves some out. Here the sample spans about 40,000 clones, approximately 89% being singletons. This material consisted of peripheral blood, taken in the first trimester of pregnancy. Receptors originate from a female donor in good health, enrolled as a control in a pregnancy study. Both conserved end residues are part of each CDR3. A D gene is named only where the DNA matches it firmly. Size tells how often a clone was seen (once, few, many) or the class of an expanded clone, and some rows leave it out.

V: TRBV2
D: NA
J: TRBJ2-7
size: NA
CDR3: CASREDGAYEQYF
DNA: TGTGCCAGCAGGGAGGACGGCGCCTACGAGCAGTACTTC

V: TRBV5-8
D: NA
J: TRBJ2-7
size: NA
CDR3: CASSTRHNSYEQYF
DNA: TGTGCCAGCAGCACTAGACATAACTCCTACGAGCAGTACTTC

V: TRBV6-1
D: NA
J: TRBJ1-2
size: once
CDR3: CASSEGLGEGYGYTF
DNA: TGTGCCAGCAGTGAAGGTTTGGGGGAGGGCTATGGCTACACCTTC

V: TRBV6-1
D: NA
J: TRBJ1-4
size: NA
CDR3: CASSEVLSLEKLFF
DNA: TGTGCCAGCAGTGAAGTTTTAAGCCTTGAAAAACTGTTTTTT

V: TRBV27
D: TRBD2
J: TRBJ2-7
size: once
CDR3: CASRFSGGAYEQYF
DNA: TGTGCCAGCAGATTTAGCGGGGGGGCCTACGAGCAGTACTTC

V: TRBV4-3
D: NA
J: TRBJ2-4
size: NA
CDR3: CASSQQQKNIQYF
DNA: TGCGCCAGCAGCCAACAACAGAAAAACATTCAGTACTTC

V: TRBV28
D: TRBD1
J: TRBJ2-7
size: few
CDR3: CASRHGTGAKGEQYF
DNA: TGTGCCAGCAGACATGGGACAGGGGCTAAGGGAGAGCAGTACTTC

V: TRBV28
D: TRBD2
J: TRBJ2-7
size: once
CDR3: CASRKAGGTSYEQYF
DNA: TGTGCCAGCAGAAAAGCGGGAGGCACCTCCTACGAGCAGTACTTC

V: TRBV6-1
D: NA
J: TRBJ2-2
size: NA
CDR3: CASSELGGARTGELFF
DNA: TGTGCCAGCAGCGAACTAGGGGGGGCGAGGACCGGGGAGCTGTTTTTT

V: TRBV4-3
D: NA
J: TRBJ2-1
size: NA
CDR3: CASSQEPRGNYNEQFF
DNA: TGCGCCAGCAGCCAAGAGCCCAGGGGAAACTACAATGAGCAGTTCTTC

V: TRBV30
D: NA
J: TRBJ1-1
size: NA
CDR3: CAWSVPGGKTTEAFF
DNA: TGTGCCTGGAGTGTACCGGGGGGGAAAACCACTGAAGCTTTCTTT

V: TRBV19
D: NA
J: TRBJ1-3
size: NA
CDR3: CASSWTIASGNTIYF
DNA: TGTGCCAGTAGTTGGACTATTGCCTCTGGAAACACCATATATTTT

V: TRBV2
D: TRBD2
J: TRBJ2-2
size: NA
CDR3: CASSGLAGGGAGELFF
DNA: TGTGCCAGCAGCGGACTAGCGGGGGGGGGTGCCGGGGAGCTGTTTTTT

V: TRBV10-3
D: NA
J: TRBJ1-2
size: NA
CDR3: CAISEGAGPYGYTF
DNA: TGTGCCATCAGTGAGGGGGCAGGGCCCTATGGCTACACCTTC

V: TRBV7-2
D: TRBD2
J: TRBJ2-2
size: NA
CDR3: CASSLLAGAGELFF
DNA: TGTGCCAGCAGCTTACTAGCGGGGGCCGGGGAGCTGTTTTTT

V: TRBV7-2
D: TRBD2
J: TRBJ2-3
size: NA
CDR3: CASSFGWGSGGTSTDTQYF
DNA: TGTGCCAGCAGCTTTGGGTGGGGTAGCGGGGGAACTAGCACAGATACGCAGTATTTT

V: TRBV10-1
D: NA
J: TRBJ2-7
size: NA
CDR3: CASSEPAVGAQYF
DNA: TGCGCCAGCAGTGAGCCGGCGGTAGGGGCACAGTACTTC

V: TRBV30
D: NA
J: TRBJ1-2
size: NA
CDR3: CAWGPGGVYGYTF
DNA: TGTGCCTGGGGACCGGGGGGGGTCTATGGCTACACCTTC

V: TRBV7-3
D: NA
J: TRBJ2-1
size: NA
CDR3: CASSPIGGPAYNEQFF
DNA: TGTGCCAGCAGCCCAATCGGGGGACCCGCCTACAATGAGCAGTTCTTC

V: TRBV7-8
D: TRBD2
J: TRBJ2-7
size: NA
CDR3: CASSSSTSGLPYEQYF
DNA: TGTGCCAGCAGCTCGTCGACTAGCGGCCTTCCCTACGAGCAGTACTTC

V: TRBV7-2
D: NA
J: TRBJ2-7
size: NA
CDR3: CASSLRYRVYEQYF
DNA: TGTGCCAGCAGCTTAAGGTACAGGGTGTACGAGCAGTACTTC

V: TRBV19
D: NA
J: TRBJ2-7
size: once
CDR3: CASSSREGSHEQYF
DNA: TGTGCCAGTAGTTCCAGGGAAGGGTCCCACGAGCAGTACTTC

V: TRBV5-1
D: NA
J: TRBJ2-1
size: NA
CDR3: CASSSSSYNEQFF
DNA: TGCGCCAGCAGTAGTAGCTCCTACAATGAGCAGTTCTTC

V: TRBV19
D: TRBD1
J: TRBJ1-1
size: NA
CDR3: CASSIVTGRMMGTEAFF
DNA: TGTGCCAGTAGTATCGTGACAGGGAGGATGATGGGAACTGAAGCTTTCTTT